The 29 T cell receptor beta chains presented below share a single source sample, sequenced in a study of cytomegalovirus exposure and HLA in healthy donors. Researchers ran the PCR with 60 Vbeta and 13 Jbeta primers. TCRdb's copy holds only in-frame clones and misses some; the assay was immunoSEQ multiplex PCR. There are about 150,000 clones in the sample; more than 75% occur only once, and more than 2% lies in the top ten. The material sequenced was PBMCs. The source of these receptors is a woman aged 18-30 years in good health and CMV-seronegative.

V is TRBV29-1 and J is TRBJ2-5, with 11 positions matching TRBD1. V was clipped by 8 bases and J by 5 bases; unmatched bases: 7. The length of the CDR3 is 13 residues. Per the germline V gene, CDR1 is SQVTM and CDR2 is ANQGSEA. The CDR3 DNA follows: TGCAGCCTTGGACAGGGGGCCGGGGAGACCCAGTACTTC. It codes for CSLGQGAGETQYF.

The chain joins TRBV2 to TRBJ2-2; D is unresolved. Germline lookup yields CDR1 SNHLY and CDR2 FYNNEI. The V and J ends lost 6 bases and 5 bases respectively, with 7 bases between them. CDR3 length: 12 amino acids. The CDR3 reads CASRRDTGELFF. DNA for the CDR3: TGTGCCAGCAGGAGAGATACCGGGGAGCTGTTTTTT.

V usage is TRBV7-2 and J usage is TRBJ1-2, with 7 bases lining up with TRBD1. The germline gives CDR1 SGHTA, CDR2 FQGNSA. V dropped 5 bases and J dropped 2; count of bases not matched to a gene: 8. The CDR3 totals 15 residues. The CDR3: CASSQRTGANYGYTF. DNA for the CDR3: TGTGCCAGCAGCCAACGGACAGGAGCCAACTATGGCTACACCTTC.

The rearrangement joins TRBV18 to TRBJ1-2; 10 nucleotides align to TRBD1. J gave up 6 bases and V 10 bases, and 5 bases lay outside the gene matches. From germline, CDR1 is KGHSH and CDR2 LQKENI. CDR3 length: 12 residues. The CDR3 bases are TGTGCCACCCGGACAGGGGGGGATGGCTACACCTTC. This encodes CATRTGGDGYTF.

V gene TRBV6-1 combines with J gene TRBJ2-7; TRBD2 is a possible D gene (6 bases). Trimming stripped 2 bases from V and 3 bases from J, with 8 bases between. The CDR3 is made up of 13 amino acids. Germline CDR1 reads MNHNS; CDR2 reads SASEGT. In DNA form, the CDR3 reads TGTGCCAGCAGTGAACCGGGGGTCTACGAGCAGTACTTC. Translating it yields CASSEPGVYEQYF.

The chain links TRBV29-1 to TRBJ2-7, with TRBD2 as a possible D gene (7 bases). CDR3 length: 13 amino acids. The ends were cut back, 6 bases at V and 7 bases at J, with 19 bases in the middle. Germline lookup yields CDR1 SQVTM and CDR2 ANQGSEA. The CDR3 is CSVDTGQAGEQYF. As DNA, the CDR3 is TGCAGCGTGGATACAGGGCAAGCGGGGGAGCAGTACTTC.

J is TRBJ2-5 and V is TRBV28; perhaps TRBD2 as D (6 bases). Trimming pared 4 bases from V and 1 base from J, leaving 13 bases between. The CDR3 runs 15 residues. The germline gives CDR1 MDHEN, CDR2 SYDVKM. CDR3 loop: CASSSLGSGQETQYF. The CDR3 bases are TGTGCCAGCAGTTCCCTAGGTAGCGGCCAAGAGACCCAGTACTTC.

Written as DNA, the CDR3 is TGTGCCAGTAGTAGATCGGACTTCGAGGAGACCGGGGAGCTGTTTTTT. Translation: CASSRSDFEETGELFF. The chain links TRBV19 to TRBJ2-2, with D possibly TRBD2 on 5 matching bases. Germline values: CDR1 LNHDA, CDR2 SQIVND (reference sequence). Between the trimmed V and J ends, which lost 4 bases and 5 bases, there was a span of 17 bases. The CDR3 consists of 16 residues.

The chain couples TRBV30 to TRBJ1-2; TRBD1 is a possible D gene (5 bases). The CDR3 is 15 amino acids. Per the germline V gene, CDR1 is GTSNPN and CDR2 is SVGIG (reference sequence). Trimming stripped 5 bases from V and 0 bases from J, with 16 bases between. CDR3 nucleotides: TGTGCCTGGGGGCTCCTGGGCAGGGCTAACTATGGCTACACCTTC. This translates into CAWGLLGRANYGYTF.

This clone was counted a single time. J is TRBJ1-1 and V is TRBV7-3; D gene unclear. Deletions cut 1 base from V and 1 base from J, with 4 bases between. Per the germline V gene, CDR1 is SGHTA and CDR2 is FQGTGA. There are 13 residues in the CDR3. CDR3 sequence (DNA): TGTGCCAGCAGCTTAAGAGCGAACACTGAAGCTTTCTTT. Translating it yields CASSLRANTEAFF.

This sequence joins TRBV28 and TRBJ2-2; 8 bases align to TRBD2. Germline V gene sequence: CDR1 MDHEN, CDR2 SYDVKM. The CDR3 totals 16 residues. After removal of 7 bases from V and 1 base from J, the junction contained 8 bases not matched to a gene. The CDR3 coding sequence is TGTGCCAGCACCGAGACGGGAGGGGTGAACACCGGGGAGCTGTTTTTT. It is translated as CASTETGGVNTGELFF.

The V gene is TRBV7-2, the J gene TRBJ1-2, with D tentatively TRBD1 (5 bases). This CDR3 region has 14 residues. In germline, CDR1 is SGHTA, CDR2 FQGNSA. Trimming left V 2 bases short and J 4 bases short, with 11 bases between. Here the CDR3 reads CASSLRGGTYGYTF. CDR3 bases: TGTGCCAGCAGCTTAAGGGGCGGTACCTATGGCTACACCTTC. The full variable domain, its missing parts supplied by reference TRBV7-2 and TRBJ1-2, is GAGVSQSPSNKVTEKGKDVELRCDPISGHTALYWYRQSLGQGLEFLIYFQGNSAPDKSGLPSDRFSAERTGGSVSTLTIQRTQQEDSAVYLCASSLRGGTYGYTFGSGTRLTVV.

The chain joins TRBV7-2 to TRBJ1-4; D may be TRBD1 (5 bases). The CDR3 consists of 13 residues. The germline gives CDR1 SGHTA, CDR2 FQGNSA. The V end lost 0 bases, the J end lost 8 bases, and 7 bases lay between the germline ends. The CDR3 nucleotides read TGTGCCAGCAGCTTAGCGCGGGGGGAAAAACTGTTTTTT. Residues: CASSLARGEKLFF.

This chain uses TRBV2 with TRBJ2-7, with TRBD1 as a possible D gene (10 bases). Deletions cut 8 bases from V and 3 bases from J, with 17 bases between. Germline CDR1 reads SNHLY; CDR2 reads FYNNEI. This CDR3 is built from 14 residues. The CDR3 protein is CASAGGTGDYEQYF. The CDR3 nucleotides read TGTGCCAGCGCGGGGGGGACAGGGGACTACGAGCAGTACTTC. Variable domain in full (rest from reference TRBV2 and TRBJ2-7): EPEVTQTPSHQVTQMGQEVILRCVPISNHLYFYWYRQILGQKVEFLVSFYNNEISEKSEIFDDQFSVERPDGSNFTLKIRSTKLEDSAMYFCASAGGTGDYEQYFGPGTRLTVT.

The V call is TRBV28, the J call TRBJ2-5, with 13 bases that match TRBD2. V was clipped by 5 bases and J by 7 bases; unmatched bases: 7. Germline V gives CDR1 MDHEN, CDR2 SYDVKM. The CDR3 contains 15 residues. CDR3 nucleotides: TGTGCCAGCAGTCCCGGGACTAGCGGGGCGGGGACCCAGTACTTC. It specifies CASSPGTSGAGTQYF.

This chain joins TRBV6-6 and TRBJ1-4; no reliable D call. Trimming shortened V by 6 bases and J by 8 bases, and 16 bases separated the two germline ends. Germline lookup yields CDR1 MNHNY and CDR2 SVGAGI (reference sequence). The CDR3 spans 14 residues. The CDR3 sequence is CASSQKEVGEKLFF. In DNA form, the CDR3 reads TGTGCCAGCAGCCAAAAAGAGGTCGGGGAAAAACTGTTTTTT.

The gene calls are TRBV5-1 and TRBJ2-2, with D perhaps matching TRBD1 (6 bases). The germline V gene encodes CDR1 SGHRS and CDR2 YFSETQ. The CDR3 loop spans 16 amino acids. V shed 0 bases and J shed 5 bases, with 14 bases lying between them. DNA of the CDR3: TGCGCCAGCAGCTTGGCCGAACAGGGCCAAACCGGGGAGCTGTTTTTT. Its translation is CASSLAEQGQTGELFF.

The chain carries TRBV5-6 and TRBJ2-7, with a weak D call TRBD1 (6 bases). CDR1 is SGHDT, CDR2 YYEEEE, per germline. This CDR3 is built from 14 residues. Trimming shortened V by 0 bases and J by 2 bases, and 9 bases separated the two germline ends. The CDR3 is CASSLGDTTYEQYF. The CDR3, as DNA: TGTGCCAGCAGCTTGGGGGACACCACCTACGAGCAGTACTTC.

The chain combines TRBV18 with TRBJ2-1, with 8 bases aligning to TRBD2. J lost 3 bases, V lost 4 bases, and 8 bases had no gene match. CDR1 KGHSH and CDR2 LQKENI come from the germline V gene. CDR3 length equals 16 residues. CDR3 region: CASSQSGGALYNEQFF. The CDR3, as DNA: TGTGCCAGCTCACAATCCGGGGGGGCCCTCTACAATGAGCAGTTCTTC.

The rearrangement joins TRBV28 to TRBJ2-1, with TRBD2 as a possible D gene (5 bases). Germline V CDR1 and CDR2: MDHEN, SYDVKM. V lost 2 bases to trimming and J lost 1 base, with 9 bases between them. The CDR3 covers 15 residues. This CDR3 reads CASSLATGSYNEQFF. The CDR3, as DNA: TGTGCCAGCAGTTTAGCTACGGGATCCTACAATGAGCAGTTCTTC.

The chain has TRBV27 and TRBJ1-6; no clear D gene. Between the trimmed V and J ends, which lost 1 base and 7 bases, there was a span of 8 bases. Germline CDR1 MNHEY, CDR2 SMNVEV (reference sequence). The CDR3 extends over 14 amino acids. The DNA for the CDR3 is TGTGCCAGCAGTTTATGGGTCGGGAATTCACCCCTCCACTTT. Its protein is CASSLWVGNSPLHF.

This clone was seen more than once but under ten times. This chain links TRBV5-1 with TRBJ1-1; no clear D. With 4 bases removed from V and 3 bases from J, the gap between germline ends came to 13 bases. Germline V CDR1 and CDR2: SGHRS, YFSETQ. CDR3 length: 14 amino acids. The CDR3 reads CASSLSGVDTEAFF. In nucleotides, the CDR3 is TGCGCCAGCAGCCTTAGCGGGGTGGACACTGAAGCTTTCTTT.

The chain recombines TRBV10-2 with TRBJ2-3; TRBD2 agrees at 10 bases. The germline V gene encodes CDR1 WSHSY and CDR2 SAAADI. J was trimmed by 4 bases and V by 10 bases; bases with no gene match: 8. CDR3 size: 14 residues. Here the CDR3 reads CANPLAGKADTQYF. The CDR3 region has the DNA TGCGCCAACCCACTAGCGGGGAAGGCAGATACGCAGTATTTT.

CDR3 loop: CASRDLKGVGANVLTF. CDR3 sequence (DNA): TGCGCCAGCAGAGATCTTAAGGGGGTCGGGGCCAACGTCCTGACTTTC. The chain joins TRBV5-1 to TRBJ2-6; D perhaps matches TRBD1 (6 bases). Germline V gene sequence: CDR1 SGHRS, CDR2 YFSETQ. The CDR3 is made up of 16 amino acids. The germline V and J ends were trimmed by 5 bases and 4 bases, with 16 bases remaining between them.

The gene calls are TRBV6-6 and TRBJ2-1; 9 nucleotides agree with TRBD1. Trimming cost V 5 bases and J 6 bases; bases outside gene matches: 8. The CDR3 totals 15 residues. The germline V gene has CDR1 MNHNY and CDR2 SVGAGI (reference sequence). As DNA, the CDR3 is TGTGCCAGCAGTCCCACCGGGACAGGGTCCAATGAGCAGTTCTTC. This gives the protein CASSPTGTGSNEQFF.

V and J are TRBV19 and TRBJ1-5; unclear D gene. CDR3 length equals 13 residues. Deletions cut 9 bases from V and 0 bases from J, with 9 bases between. Germline values: CDR1 LNHDA, CDR2 SQIVND (reference sequence). The CDR3 DNA sequence: TGTGCCAGCCGACGGAGTAGCAATCAGCCCCAGCATTTT. Translating it yields CASRRSSNQPQHF.

This sequence joins TRBV15 and TRBJ1-1, with 7 bases matching TRBD1. This CDR3 is 14 amino acids long. Germline assignment: CDR1 LNHNV and CDR2 YYDKDF (reference sequence). V lost 1 base to trimming and J lost 5 bases; unmatched junction nucleotides: 4. CDR3 DNA sequence: TGTGCCACCAGCAGAGGACAGGGCGGGACTGAAGCTTTCTTT. It translates to CATSRGQGGTEAFF.

This clone was seen only a few times. This sequence joins TRBV6-6 and TRBJ2-7; 7 bases map to TRBD1. The CDR3 runs to 12 residues. Germline CDR1 reads MNHNY; CDR2 reads SVGAGI (reference sequence). After removal of 10 bases from V and 2 bases from J, the junction contained 5 bases not matched to a gene. CDR3 nucleotides: TGTGCCACGCAGGGGGTAACCTACGAGCAGTACTTC. Its translation: CATQGVTYEQYF.

The rearrangement uses TRBV19 and TRBJ2-3; the D gene is possibly TRBD2 (6 bases). The ends were cut back, 6 bases at V and 1 base at J, with 17 bases in the middle. The CDR3 loop spans 16 amino acids. CDR1 LNHDA and CDR2 SQIVND come from the germline V gene (reference sequence). The CDR3 DNA reads as TGTGCCAGTAGAGACGCGTCCCCGGGGGGCACAGATACGCAGTATTTT. It translates to CASRDASPGGTDTQYF.